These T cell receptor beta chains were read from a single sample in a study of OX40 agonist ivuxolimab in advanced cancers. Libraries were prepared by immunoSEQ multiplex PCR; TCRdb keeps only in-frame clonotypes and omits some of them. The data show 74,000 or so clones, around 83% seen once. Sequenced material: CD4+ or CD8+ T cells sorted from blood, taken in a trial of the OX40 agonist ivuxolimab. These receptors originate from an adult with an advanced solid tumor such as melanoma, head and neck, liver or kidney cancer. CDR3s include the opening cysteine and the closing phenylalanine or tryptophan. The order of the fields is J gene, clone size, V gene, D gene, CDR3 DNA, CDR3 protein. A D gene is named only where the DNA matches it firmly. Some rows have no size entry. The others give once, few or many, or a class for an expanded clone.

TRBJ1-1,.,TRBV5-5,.,TGTGCCAGCAACAGGTGGGGGACTGAAGCTTTCTTT,CASNRWGTEAFF
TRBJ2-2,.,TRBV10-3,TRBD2,TGTGCCATCAGTACCCGGACTAGCCCCGGGGAGCTGTTTTTT,CAISTRTSPGELFF
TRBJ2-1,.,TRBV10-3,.,TGTGCCATCAGTCCCGGGACTCAAGGGGGGAATGAGCAGTTCTTC,CAISPGTQGGNEQFF
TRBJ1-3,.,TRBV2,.,TGTGCCAGCGCCCCCCCTACCGGGACGTCTGGAAACACCATATATTTT,CASAPPTGTSGNTIYF
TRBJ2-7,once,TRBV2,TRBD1,TGTGCCAGCATAAAATCCAGGACAGGGAGCTCCTACGAGCAGTACTTC,CASIKSRTGSSYEQYF
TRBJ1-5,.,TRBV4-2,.,TGTGCCAGCAGCCAAGGAAATACGGCTCAGCCCCAGCATTTT,CASSQGNTAQPQHF
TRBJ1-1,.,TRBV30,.,TGTGCCTGGAGTGTCGCTTCCTCAGGCTCCAGGAGGGCTTTCTTT,CAWSVASSGSRRAFF
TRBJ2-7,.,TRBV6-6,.,TGTGCCAGCAGCACCACCGGACAGCTCTACGAGCAGTACTTC,CASSTTGQLYEQYF
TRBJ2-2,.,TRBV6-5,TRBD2,TGTGCCAGCAAACTAGCGGGGGGGCCCGGGGAGCTGTTTTTT,CASKLAGGPGELFF
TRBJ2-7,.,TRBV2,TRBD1,TGTGCCAGCAGGCAGACAGGGCCGGAGCAGTACTTC,CASRQTGPEQYF
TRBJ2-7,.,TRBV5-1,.,TGCGCCAGCAGCCCCAACGAGCTCATCTCCTACGAGCAGTACTTC,CASSPNELISYEQYF
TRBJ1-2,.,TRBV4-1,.,TGCGCCAGCAGCCAAGATCAGGGGATTAACTATGGCTACACCTTC,CASSQDQGINYGYTF
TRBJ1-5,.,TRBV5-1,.,TGCGCCAGCAGCTTGGGCGGGGACGGAAATCAGCCCCAGCATTTT,CASSLGGDGNQPQHF
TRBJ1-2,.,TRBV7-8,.,TGTGCCAGCAGCTTAGTAAGGCGCGGGACCGTGCATGGCTACACCTTC,CASSLVRRGTVHGYTF
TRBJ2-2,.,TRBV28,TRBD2,TGTGCCAGCAGAATTCTAGCGGGGGGTGGCGGGGAGCTGTTTTTT,CASRILAGGGGELFF
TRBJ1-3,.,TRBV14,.,TGTGCCAGCAGCCAAGATTATGGGACGCATGGAAACACCATATATTTT,CASSQDYGTHGNTIYF
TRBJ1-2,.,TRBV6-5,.,TGTGCCAGCACAGACCGACAGGCCTATGGCTACACCTTC,CASTDRQAYGYTF
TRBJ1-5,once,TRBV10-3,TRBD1,TGTGCCATCAGTGAGCTGCAGGGGGCGCTGGGTCAGCCCCAGCATTTT,CAISELQGALGQPQHF
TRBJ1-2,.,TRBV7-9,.,TGTGCCAGCAGCTTAGGGGTTGACTATGGCTACACCTTC,CASSLGVDYGYTF
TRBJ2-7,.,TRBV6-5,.,TGTGCCAGTGCCCTCGGGGGGCCCTACGAGCAGTACTTC,CASALGGPYEQYF
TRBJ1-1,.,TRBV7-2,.,TGTGCCAGCAGACTACAGGGGAACACTGAAGCTTTCTTT,CASRLQGNTEAFF
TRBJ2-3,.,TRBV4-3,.,TGCGCCAGCAGCCAAGGGACGGTCACAGATACGCAGTATTTT,CASSQGTVTDTQYF
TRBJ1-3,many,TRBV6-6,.,TGTGCCAGCAGGTCAACGGATTTCTCTGGAAACACCATATATTTT,CASRSTDFSGNTIYF
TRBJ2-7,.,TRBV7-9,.,TGTGCCAGCAGCTTTCAGCTCGGGGTCTACGAGCAGTACTTC,CASSFQLGVYEQYF
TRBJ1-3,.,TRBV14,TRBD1,TGTGCCAGCAGCCAAAGACAGGGGAGCTCTGGAAACACCATATATTTT,CASSQRQGSSGNTIYF
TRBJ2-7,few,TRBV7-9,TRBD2,TGTGCCAGCAGCTTAGGACTAGCAGCCTACGAGCAGTACTTC,CASSLGLAAYEQYF
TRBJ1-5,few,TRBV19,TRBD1,TGTGCCAGTAGTAACAGGGGAAGCAATCAGCCCCAGCATTTT,CASSNRGSNQPQHF
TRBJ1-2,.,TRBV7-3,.,TGTGCCAGCAGCTTATTTGCTGACTATGGCTACACCTTC,CASSLFADYGYTF
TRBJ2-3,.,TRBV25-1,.,TGTGCCAGCAGTGCATGGGGGGCAGATACGCAGTATTTT,CASSAWGADTQYF
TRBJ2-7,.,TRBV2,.,TGTGCCAGCAGTCCGGGGGGAGGGGGCGAGCAGTACTTC,CASSPGGGGEQYF
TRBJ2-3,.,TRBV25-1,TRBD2,TGTGCCAGCACGGGGGGGCCAGGTATGGGGACAGATACGCAGTATTTT,CASTGGPGMGTDTQYF
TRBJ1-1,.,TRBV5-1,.,TGCGCCAGCAGCTTGCGGGGTTTCGCTGAAGCTTTCTTT,CASSLRGFAEAFF
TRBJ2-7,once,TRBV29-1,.,TGCAGCGCTAATCATGGGGGCACCTACGAGCAGTACTTC,CSANHGGTYEQYF
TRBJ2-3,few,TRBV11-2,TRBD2,TGTGCCAGCAGCTTACATCCGGGAGGGCCCAATACGCAGTATTTT,CASSLHPGGPNTQYF
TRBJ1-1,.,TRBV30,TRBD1,TGTGCCTGGAGTAAACAGACAGGGGAAGCTTTCTTT,CAWSKQTGEAFF
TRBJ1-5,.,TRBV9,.,TGTGCCAGCAGCGTAGAGGGAGGGGTTGGGCCCCAGCATTTT,CASSVEGGVGPQHF
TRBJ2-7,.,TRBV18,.,TGTGCCAGCTCACCGGAAAGAGCCTACGAGCAGTACTTC,CASSPERAYEQYF
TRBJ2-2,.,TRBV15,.,TGTGCCACCAGCAGGACCCTGAACACCGGGGAGCTGTTTTTT,CATSRTLNTGELFF
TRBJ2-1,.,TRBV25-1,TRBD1,TGTGCCAGCAGGACGACAGGGCCTTACAATGAGCAGTTCTTC,CASRTTGPYNEQFF
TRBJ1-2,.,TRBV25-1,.,TGTGCCAGCAGCCTTCGTCAACACTATGGCTACACCTTC,CASSLRQHYGYTF
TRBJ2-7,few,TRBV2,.,TGTGCCGGAGGGTGGGAGTCCTACGAGCAGTACTTC,CAGGWESYEQYF
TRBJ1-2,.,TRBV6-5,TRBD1,TGTGCCAGCAGTTACCTGCGGACAGGGGGCAGCTATGGCTACACCTTC,CASSYLRTGGSYGYTF
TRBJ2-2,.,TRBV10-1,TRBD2,TGCGCCAGCAGTGTCACGGGAGGGCACAACACCGGGGAGCTGTTTTTT,CASSVTGGHNTGELFF
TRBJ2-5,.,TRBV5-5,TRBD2,TGTGCCAGCAGCTTGGGGCTAGCGGGGCAAGAGACCCAGTACTTC,CASSLGLAGQETQYF
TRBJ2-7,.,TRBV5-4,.,TGTGCCAGCAGCCCTAGAGGGATCTCTTCCTACGAGCAGTACTTC,CASSPRGISSYEQYF